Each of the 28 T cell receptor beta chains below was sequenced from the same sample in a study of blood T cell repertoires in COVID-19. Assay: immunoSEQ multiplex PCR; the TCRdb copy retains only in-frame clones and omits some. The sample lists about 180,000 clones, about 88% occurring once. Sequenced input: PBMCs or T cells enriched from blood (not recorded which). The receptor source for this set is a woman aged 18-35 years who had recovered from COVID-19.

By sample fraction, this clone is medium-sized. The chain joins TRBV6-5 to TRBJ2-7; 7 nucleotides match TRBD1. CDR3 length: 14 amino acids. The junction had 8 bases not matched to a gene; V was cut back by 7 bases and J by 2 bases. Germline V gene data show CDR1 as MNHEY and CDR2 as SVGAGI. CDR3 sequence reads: CASTPDRVPYEQYF. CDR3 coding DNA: TGTGCCAGCACCCCAGACAGGGTTCCCTACGAGCAGTACTTC.

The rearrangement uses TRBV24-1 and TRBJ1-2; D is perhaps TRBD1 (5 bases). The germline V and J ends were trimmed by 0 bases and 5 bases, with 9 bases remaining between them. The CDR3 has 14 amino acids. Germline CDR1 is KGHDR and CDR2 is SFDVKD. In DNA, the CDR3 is TGTGCCACCAGTGATTTGCAAAAGGGGTATGGCTACACCTTC. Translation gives CATSDLQKGYGYTF.

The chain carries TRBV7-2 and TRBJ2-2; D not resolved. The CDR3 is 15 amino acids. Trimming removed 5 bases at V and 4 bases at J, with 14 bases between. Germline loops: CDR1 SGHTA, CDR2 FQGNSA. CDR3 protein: CASSPQSHRTGELFF. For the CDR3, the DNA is TGTGCCAGCAGCCCCCAGTCACATCGCACCGGGGAGCTGTTTTTT.

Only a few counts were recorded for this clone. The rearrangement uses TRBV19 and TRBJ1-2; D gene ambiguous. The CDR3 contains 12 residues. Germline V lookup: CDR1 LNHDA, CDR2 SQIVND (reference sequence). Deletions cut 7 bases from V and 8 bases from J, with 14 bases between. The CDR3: CASTIADGGYTF. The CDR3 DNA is TGTGCCAGTACGATTGCCGACGGGGGCTACACCTTC.

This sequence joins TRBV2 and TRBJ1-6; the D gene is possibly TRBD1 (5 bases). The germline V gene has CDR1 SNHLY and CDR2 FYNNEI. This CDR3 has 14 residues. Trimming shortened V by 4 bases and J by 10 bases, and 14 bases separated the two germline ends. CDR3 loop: CASSGAREVSPLHF. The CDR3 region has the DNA TGTGCCAGCAGTGGGGCCAGGGAAGTGTCACCCCTCCACTTT.

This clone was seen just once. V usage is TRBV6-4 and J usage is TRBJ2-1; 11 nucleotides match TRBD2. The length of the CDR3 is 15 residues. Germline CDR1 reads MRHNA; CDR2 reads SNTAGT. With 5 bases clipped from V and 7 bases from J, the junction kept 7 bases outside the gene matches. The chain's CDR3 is CASSHSGRGGNEQFF. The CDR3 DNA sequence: TGTGCCAGCAGTCATAGCGGGAGGGGTGGGAATGAGCAGTTCTTC.

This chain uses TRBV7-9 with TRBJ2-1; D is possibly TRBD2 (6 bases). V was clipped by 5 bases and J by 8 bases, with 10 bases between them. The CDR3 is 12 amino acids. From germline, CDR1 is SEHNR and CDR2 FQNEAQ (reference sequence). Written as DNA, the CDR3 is TGTGCCAGCAGCATGGAGGGTTATGAGCAGTTCTTC. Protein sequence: CASSMEGYEQFF.

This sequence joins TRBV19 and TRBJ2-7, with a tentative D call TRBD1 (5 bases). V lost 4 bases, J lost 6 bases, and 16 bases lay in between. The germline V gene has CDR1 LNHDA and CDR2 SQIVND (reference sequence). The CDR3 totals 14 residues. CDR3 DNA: TGTGCCAGTAGTAAACTCGGAACAGGATCCGAGCAGTACTTC. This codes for CASSKLGTGSEQYF.

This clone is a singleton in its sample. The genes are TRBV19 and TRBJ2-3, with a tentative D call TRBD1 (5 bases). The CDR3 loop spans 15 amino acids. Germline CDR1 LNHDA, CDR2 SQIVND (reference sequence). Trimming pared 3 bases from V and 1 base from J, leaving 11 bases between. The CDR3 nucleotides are TGTGCCAGTAGTATTGGGGCTAGGGGCACAGATACGCAGTATTTT. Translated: CASSIGARGTDTQYF.

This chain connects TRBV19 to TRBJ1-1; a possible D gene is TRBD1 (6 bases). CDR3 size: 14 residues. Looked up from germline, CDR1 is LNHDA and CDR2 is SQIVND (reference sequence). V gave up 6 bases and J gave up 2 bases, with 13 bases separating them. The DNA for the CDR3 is TGTGCCAGTAGGAAAGGACAGTTAAACACTGAAGCTTTCTTT. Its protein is CASRKGQLNTEAFF.

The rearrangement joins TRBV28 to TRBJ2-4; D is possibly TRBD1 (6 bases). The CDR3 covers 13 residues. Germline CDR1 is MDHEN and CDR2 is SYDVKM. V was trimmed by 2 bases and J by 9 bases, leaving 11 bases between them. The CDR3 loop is CASSLKGVGIQYF. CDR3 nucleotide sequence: TGTGCCAGCAGTTTAAAGGGGGTCGGCATTCAGTACTTC.

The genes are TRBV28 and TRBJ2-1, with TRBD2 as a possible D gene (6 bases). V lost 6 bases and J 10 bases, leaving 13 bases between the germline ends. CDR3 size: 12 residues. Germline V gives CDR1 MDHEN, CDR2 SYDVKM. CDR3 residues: CASSQGGREQFF. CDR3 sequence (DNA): TGTGCCAGCAGCCAGGGAGGCAGGGAGCAGTTCTTC.

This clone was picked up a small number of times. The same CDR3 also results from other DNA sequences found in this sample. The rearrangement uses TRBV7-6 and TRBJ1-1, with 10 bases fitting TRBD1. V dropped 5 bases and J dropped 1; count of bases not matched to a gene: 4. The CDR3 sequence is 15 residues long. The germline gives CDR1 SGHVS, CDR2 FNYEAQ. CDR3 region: CASSPGQGTNTEAFF. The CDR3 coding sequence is TGTGCCAGCAGCCCGGGACAGGGGACGAACACTGAAGCTTTCTTT.

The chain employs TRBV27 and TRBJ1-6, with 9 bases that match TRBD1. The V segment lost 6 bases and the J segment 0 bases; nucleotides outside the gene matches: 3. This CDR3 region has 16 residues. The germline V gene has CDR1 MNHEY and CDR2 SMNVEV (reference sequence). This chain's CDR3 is CASRIQGASYNSPLHF. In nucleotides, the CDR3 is TGTGCCAGCAGGATACAGGGGGCCTCCTATAATTCACCCCTCCACTTT.

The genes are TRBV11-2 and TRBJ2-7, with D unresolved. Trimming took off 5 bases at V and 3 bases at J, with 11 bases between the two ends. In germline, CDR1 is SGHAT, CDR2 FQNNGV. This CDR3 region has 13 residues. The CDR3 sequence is CASSVTSRYEQYF. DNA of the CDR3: TGTGCCAGCAGCGTTACCTCGCGCTACGAGCAGTACTTC.

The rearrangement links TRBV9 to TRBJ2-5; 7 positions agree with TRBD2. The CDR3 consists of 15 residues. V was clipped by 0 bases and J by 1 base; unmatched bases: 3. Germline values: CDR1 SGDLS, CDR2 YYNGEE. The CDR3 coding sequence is TGTGCCAGCAGCGTAGAGTGGGGGGGCCAAGAGACCCAGTACTTC. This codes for CASSVEWGGQETQYF.

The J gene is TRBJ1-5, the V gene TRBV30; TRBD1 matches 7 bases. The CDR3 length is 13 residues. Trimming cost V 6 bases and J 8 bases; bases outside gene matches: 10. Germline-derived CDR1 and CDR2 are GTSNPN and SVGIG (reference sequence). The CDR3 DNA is TGTGCCTGCGACACTGTTACAGGGGAGCCCCAGCATTTT. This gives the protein CACDTVTGEPQHF.

The CDR3 nucleotides read TGTGCCAGCAGCCTCTCCCGGACAGGGAGCTCCTACGAGCAGTACTTC. This codes for CASSLSRTGSSYEQYF. This chain links TRBV7-8 with TRBJ2-7; 8 bases are shared with TRBD1. CDR1 and CDR2 from the germline V gene are SGHVS and FQNEAQ. With V trimmed by 5 bases and J by 0 bases, 9 bases remained unmatched. CDR3 size: 16 residues.

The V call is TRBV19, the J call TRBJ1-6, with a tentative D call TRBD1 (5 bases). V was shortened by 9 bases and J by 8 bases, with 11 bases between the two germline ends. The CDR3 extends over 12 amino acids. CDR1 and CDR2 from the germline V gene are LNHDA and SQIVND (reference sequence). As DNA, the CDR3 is TGTGCCAGACGACAGAAGGATTCACCCCTCCACTTT. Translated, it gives CARRQKDSPLHF.

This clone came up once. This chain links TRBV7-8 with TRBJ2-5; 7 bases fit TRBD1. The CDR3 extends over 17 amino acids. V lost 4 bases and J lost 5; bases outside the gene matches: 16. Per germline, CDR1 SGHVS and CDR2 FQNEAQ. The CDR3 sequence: CASSYRGRGLEGETQYF. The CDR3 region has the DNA TGTGCCAGCAGCTACCGTGGCAGGGGGTTGGAAGGGGAGACCCAGTACTTC.

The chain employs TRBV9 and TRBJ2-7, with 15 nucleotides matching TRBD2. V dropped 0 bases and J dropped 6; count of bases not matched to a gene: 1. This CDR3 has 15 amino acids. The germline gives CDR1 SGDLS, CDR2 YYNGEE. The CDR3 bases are TGTGCCAGCAGCGTAGAGGGACTAGCGGGAGGCGAGCAGTACTTC. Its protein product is CASSVEGLAGGEQYF.

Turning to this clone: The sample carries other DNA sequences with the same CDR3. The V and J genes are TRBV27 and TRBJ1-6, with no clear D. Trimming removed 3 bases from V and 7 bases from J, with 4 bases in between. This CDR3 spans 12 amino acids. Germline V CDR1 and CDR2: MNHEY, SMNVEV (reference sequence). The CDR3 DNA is TGTGCCAGCAGTTTCCCAAATTCACCCCTCCACTTT. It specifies CASSFPNSPLHF.

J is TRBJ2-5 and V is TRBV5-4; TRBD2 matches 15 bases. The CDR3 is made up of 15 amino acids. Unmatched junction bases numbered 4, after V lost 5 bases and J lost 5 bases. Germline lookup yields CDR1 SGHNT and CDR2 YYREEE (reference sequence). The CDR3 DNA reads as TGTGCCAGCAGTCCCGGGACTAGCGGGAGGGAGACCCAGTACTTC. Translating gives CASSPGTSGRETQYF.

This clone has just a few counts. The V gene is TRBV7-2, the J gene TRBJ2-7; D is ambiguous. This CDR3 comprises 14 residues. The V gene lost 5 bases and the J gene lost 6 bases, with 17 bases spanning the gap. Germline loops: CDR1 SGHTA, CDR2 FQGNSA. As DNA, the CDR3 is TGTGCCAGCAGCCTTTACTCCCGAACTTCCGAGCAGTACTTC. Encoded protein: CASSLYSRTSEQYF.

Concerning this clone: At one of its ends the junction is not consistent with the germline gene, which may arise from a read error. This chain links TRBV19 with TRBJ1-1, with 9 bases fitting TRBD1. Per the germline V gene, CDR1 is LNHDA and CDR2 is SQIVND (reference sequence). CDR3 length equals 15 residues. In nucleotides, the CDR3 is TGTGCCAGTAGTGTAGACGGACAGGGGCCCACTGAAGCTTTCTTT. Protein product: CASSVDGQGPTEAFF. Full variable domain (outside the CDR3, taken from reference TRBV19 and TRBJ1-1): DGGITQSPKYLFRKEGQNVTLSCEQNLNHDAMYWYRQDPGQGLRLIYYSQIVNDFQKGDIAEGYSVSREKKESFPLTVTSAQKNPTAFYLCASSVDGQGPTEAFFGQGTRLTVV.

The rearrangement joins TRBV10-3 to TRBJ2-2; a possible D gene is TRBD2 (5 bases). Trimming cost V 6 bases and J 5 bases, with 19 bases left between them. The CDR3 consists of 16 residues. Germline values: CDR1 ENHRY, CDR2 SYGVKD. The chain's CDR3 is CAISLGASGMTGELFF. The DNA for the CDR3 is TGTGCCATCAGCTTGGGAGCCAGTGGTATGACCGGGGAGCTGTTTTTT.

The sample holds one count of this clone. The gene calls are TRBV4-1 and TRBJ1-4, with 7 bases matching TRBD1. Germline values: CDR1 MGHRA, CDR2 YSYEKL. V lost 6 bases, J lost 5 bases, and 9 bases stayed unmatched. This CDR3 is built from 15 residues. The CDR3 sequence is CASSLTGTANEKLFF. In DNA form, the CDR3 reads TGCGCCAGCAGTCTAACCGGGACAGCAAATGAAAAACTGTTTTTT.

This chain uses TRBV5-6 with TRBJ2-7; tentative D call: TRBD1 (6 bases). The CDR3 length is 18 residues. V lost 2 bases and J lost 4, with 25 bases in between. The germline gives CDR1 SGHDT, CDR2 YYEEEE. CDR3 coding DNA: TGTGCCAGCAGCTTTGGGGAATCCACAGGGCTTCGATGGTACGAGCAGTACTTC. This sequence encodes CASSFGESTGLRWYEQYF.